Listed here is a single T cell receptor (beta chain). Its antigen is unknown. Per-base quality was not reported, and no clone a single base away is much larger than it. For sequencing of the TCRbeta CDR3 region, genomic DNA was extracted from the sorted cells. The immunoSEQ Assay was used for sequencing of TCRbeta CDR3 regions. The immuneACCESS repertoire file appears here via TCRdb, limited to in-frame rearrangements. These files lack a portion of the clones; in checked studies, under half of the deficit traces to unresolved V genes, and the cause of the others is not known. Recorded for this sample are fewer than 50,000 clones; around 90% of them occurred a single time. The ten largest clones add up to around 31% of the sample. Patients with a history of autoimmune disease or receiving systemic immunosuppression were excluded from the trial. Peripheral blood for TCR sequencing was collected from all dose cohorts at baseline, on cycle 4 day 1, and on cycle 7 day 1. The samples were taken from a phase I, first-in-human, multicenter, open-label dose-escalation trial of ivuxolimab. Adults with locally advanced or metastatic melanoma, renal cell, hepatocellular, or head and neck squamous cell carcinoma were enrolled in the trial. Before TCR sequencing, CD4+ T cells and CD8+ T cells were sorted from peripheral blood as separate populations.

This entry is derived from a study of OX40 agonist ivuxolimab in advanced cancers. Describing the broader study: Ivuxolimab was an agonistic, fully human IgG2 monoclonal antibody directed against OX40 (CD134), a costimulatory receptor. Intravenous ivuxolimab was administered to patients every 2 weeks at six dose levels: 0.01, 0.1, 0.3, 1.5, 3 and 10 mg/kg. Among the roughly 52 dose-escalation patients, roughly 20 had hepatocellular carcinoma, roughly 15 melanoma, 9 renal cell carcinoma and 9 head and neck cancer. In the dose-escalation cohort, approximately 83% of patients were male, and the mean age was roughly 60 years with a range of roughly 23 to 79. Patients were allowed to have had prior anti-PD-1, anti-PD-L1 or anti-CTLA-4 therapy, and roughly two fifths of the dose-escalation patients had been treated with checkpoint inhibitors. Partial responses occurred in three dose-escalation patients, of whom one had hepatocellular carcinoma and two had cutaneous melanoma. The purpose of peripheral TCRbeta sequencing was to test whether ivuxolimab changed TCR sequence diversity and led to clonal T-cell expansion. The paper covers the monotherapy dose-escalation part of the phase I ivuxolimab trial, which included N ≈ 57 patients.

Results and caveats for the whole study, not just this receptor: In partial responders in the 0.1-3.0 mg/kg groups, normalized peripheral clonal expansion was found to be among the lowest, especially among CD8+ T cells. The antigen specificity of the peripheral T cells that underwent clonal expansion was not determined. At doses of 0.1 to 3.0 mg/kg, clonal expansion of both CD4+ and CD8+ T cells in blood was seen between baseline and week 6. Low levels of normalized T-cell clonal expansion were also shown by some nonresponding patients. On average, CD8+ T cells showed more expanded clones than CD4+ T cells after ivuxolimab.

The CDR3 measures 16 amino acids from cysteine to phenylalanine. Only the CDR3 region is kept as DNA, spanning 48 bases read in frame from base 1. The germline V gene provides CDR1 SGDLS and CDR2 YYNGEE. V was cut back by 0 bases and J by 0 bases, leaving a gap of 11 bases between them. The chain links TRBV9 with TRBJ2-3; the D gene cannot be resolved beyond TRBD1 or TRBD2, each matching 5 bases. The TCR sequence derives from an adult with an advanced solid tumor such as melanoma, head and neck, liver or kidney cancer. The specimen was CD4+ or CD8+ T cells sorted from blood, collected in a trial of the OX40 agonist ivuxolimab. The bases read TGTGCCAGCAGCGTAGGAGGGGCCGCTAGCACAGATACGCAGTATTTT. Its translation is CASSVGGAASTDTQYF. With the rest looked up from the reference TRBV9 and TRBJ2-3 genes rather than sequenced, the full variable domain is DSGVTQTPKHLITATGQRVTLRCSPRSGDLSVYWYQQSLDQGLQFLIQYYNGEERAKGNILERFSAQQFPDLHSELNLSSLELGDSALYFCASSVGGAASTDTQYFGPGTRLTVL.